The 28 T cell receptor beta chains given below trace back to one sample, sequenced in a study of CD8+ T cells in alopecia areata. Reverse transcribed after extraction, RNA yielded cDNA as the sequencing template. The data were produced by immunoSEQ multiplex PCR, yet TCRdb's version contains in-frame clones alone and is incomplete. This sample yields more than 150,000 clones, of which over 50% are seen a single time; roughly 15% belongs to the top ten. This sample comprised CD4+ T cells sorted from blood, obtained at week 0. Every receptor here comes from a human donor with alopecia areata.

The V gene is TRBV5-1, the J gene TRBJ1-2; no reliable D call. This CDR3 is built from 14 residues. Germline-derived CDR1 and CDR2 are SGHRS and YFSETQ. Trimming stripped 0 bases from V and 5 bases from J, with 11 bases between. In DNA, the CDR3 is TGCGCCAGCAGCTTGGGAGGACCTCGGTATGGCTACACCTTC. Translating it yields CASSLGGPRYGYTF. Supplemented by reference TRBV5-1 and TRBJ1-2, the full variable domain reads KAGVTQTPRYLIKTRGQQVTLSCSPISGHRSVSWYQQTPGQGLQFLFEYFSETQRNKGNFPGRFSGRQFSNSRSEMNVSTLELGDSALYLCASSLGGPRYGYTFGSGTRLTVV.

V usage is TRBV29-1 and J usage is TRBJ1-2, with 9 nucleotides matching TRBD1. The CDR3 has 11 amino acids. Germline lookup yields CDR1 SQVTM and CDR2 ANQGSEA. V lost 6 bases, J lost 6 bases, and 2 bases stayed unmatched. The CDR3: CSVRTGDGYTF. CDR3 in DNA: TGCAGCGTCAGGACAGGGGATGGCTACACCTTC.

The V and J genes are TRBV5-1 and TRBJ1-1; TRBD1 might be the D (6 bases). CDR1 and CDR2 (germline): SGHRS, YFSETQ. Deletions cut 5 bases from V and 1 base from J, with 18 bases between. The CDR3 runs 16 residues. CDR3 sequence reads: CASRSASDSRNTEAFF. CDR3 nucleotides: TGCGCCAGCAGGTCGGCCTCGGACAGTCGGAACACTGAAGCTTTCTTT. Full variable domain (outside the CDR3, taken from reference TRBV5-1 and TRBJ1-1): KAGVTQTPRYLIKTRGQQVTLSCSPISGHRSVSWYQQTPGQGLQFLFEYFSETQRNKGNFPGRFSGRQFSNSRSEMNVSTLELGDSALYLCASRSASDSRNTEAFFGQGTRLTVV.

As to this clone: This specimen includes other DNA sequences encoding the same CDR3. The chain carries TRBV4-1 and TRBJ1-5; unclear D gene. Germline CDR1 MGHRA, CDR2 YSYEKL. Trimming pared 2 bases from V and 0 bases from J, leaving 2 bases between. This CDR3 spans 13 amino acids. The CDR3 nucleotides are TGCGCCAGCAGCCAACGTAGCAATCAGCCCCAGCATTTT. It codes for CASSQRSNQPQHF.

The chain joins TRBV29-1 to TRBJ1-3; no reliable D call. V lost 5 bases to trimming and J lost 2 bases, with 7 bases between them. Germline V gene data show CDR1 as SQVTM and CDR2 as ANQGSEA. The CDR3 loop spans 12 amino acids. This CDR3 reads CSVTGAGNTIYF. CDR3 nucleotide sequence: TGCAGCGTTACTGGGGCTGGAAACACCATATATTTT.

This clone was counted only a few times. The V gene is TRBV19, the J gene TRBJ1-1; D is uncertain. The germline V gene encodes CDR1 LNHDA and CDR2 SQIVND (reference sequence). V dropped 3 bases and J dropped 3 bases, with 26 bases sitting between them. CDR3 size: 19 residues. The CDR3 DNA is TGTGCCAGTAGTATTGTGATCCGCCCTAGTCTGTCCAGAGACACTGAAGCTTTCTTT. It yields the protein CASSIVIRPSLSRDTEAFF.

V is TRBV29-1 and J is TRBJ1-2, with D unresolved. The germline V gene encodes CDR1 SQVTM and CDR2 ANQGSEA. Trimming left V 4 bases short and J 2 bases short, with 11 bases between. CDR3 length: 13 amino acids. DNA for the CDR3: TGCAGCGTTGCGATGAGGCTAAACTATGGCTACACCTTC. This translates into CSVAMRLNYGYTF.

This chain uses TRBV4-1 with TRBJ2-7; D remains unclear. Trimming left V 4 bases short and J 2 bases short, with 9 bases between. CDR1 is MGHRA and CDR2 is YSYEKL in the germline V gene. This CDR3 region has 13 residues. CDR3 in DNA: TGCGCCAGCAGCCTAGAACAGACCTACGAGCAGTACTTC. Translated, it gives CASSLEQTYEQYF.

The chain joins TRBV30 to TRBJ2-7; D possibly matches TRBD1 or TRBD2 (5 bases each). The V gene's germline CDR1 is GTSNPN and CDR2 SVGIG (reference sequence). This CDR3 has 12 residues. The ends were cut back, 8 bases at V and 2 bases at J, with 13 bases in the middle. CDR3 loop: CAARGAAYEQYF. The CDR3 DNA reads TGTGCCGCCCGGGGCGCTGCCTACGAGCAGTACTTC.

The chain combines TRBV7-6 with TRBJ2-1; a weak D match, TRBD1 (5 bases). The CDR3 totals 16 residues. Trimming shortened V by 2 bases and J by 2 bases, and 13 bases separated the two germline ends. Germline V gene sequence: CDR1 SGHVS, CDR2 FNYEAQ. CDR3 loop: CASSLTRDRAYNEQFF. CDR3 coding DNA: TGTGCCAGCAGCTTAACCAGGGATCGAGCCTACAATGAGCAGTTCTTC.

The chain carries TRBV27 and TRBJ1-6; TRBD1 matches at 8 bases. V dropped 6 bases and J dropped 6; count of bases not matched to a gene: 4. Germline V gene data show CDR1 as MNHEY and CDR2 as SMNVEV (reference sequence). The length of the CDR3 is 14 residues. The CDR3 DNA reads as TGTGCCAGCAGCCGGACAGGGTTTAATTCACCCCTCCACTTT. Encoded protein: CASSRTGFNSPLHF.

This clone occurred a few times. The chain employs TRBV10-3 and TRBJ1-4; D is possibly TRBD1 (5 bases). The CDR3 consists of 13 residues. Between the trimmed V and J ends, which lost 6 bases and 8 bases, there was a span of 13 bases. Germline V gene sequence: CDR1 ENHRY, CDR2 SYGVKD. CDR3 amino acids: CAISAGQPEKLFF. DNA of the CDR3: TGTGCCATCAGCGCCGGACAACCAGAAAAACTGTTTTTT.

The chain joins TRBV11-2 to TRBJ2-3; unclear D gene. This CDR3 comprises 16 residues. Trimming removed 5 bases at V and 0 bases at J, with 15 bases between. Germline V CDR1 and CDR2: SGHAT, FQNNGV. The CDR3: CASSPSRISSTDTQYF. In DNA, the CDR3 is TGTGCCAGCAGCCCGTCTCGGATCTCGAGCACAGATACGCAGTATTTT.

This clone was picked up a small number of times. The chain is built from TRBV23-1 and TRBJ2-7; TRBD1 might be the D (5 bases). TRBV23-1 is treated as an ORF (open reading frame) with a function not yet certain. Trimming removed 4 bases from V and 3 bases from J, with 31 bases in between. This CDR3 comprises 20 residues. This CDR3 reads CASSRIEADSSTAHDYEQYF. The DNA for the CDR3 is TGCGCCAGCAGTCGTATTGAGGCCGACAGCTCAACCGCCCACGACTACGAGCAGTACTTC.

This sequence joins TRBV5-1 and TRBJ2-3, with D perhaps matching TRBD1 (5 bases). V shed 2 bases and J shed 3 bases, with 10 bases lying between them. CDR1 SGHRS and CDR2 YFSETQ come from the germline V gene. There are 14 residues in the CDR3. The CDR3 is CASSFDSQTDTQYF. CDR3 DNA sequence: TGCGCCAGCAGCTTTGACAGTCAGACAGATACGCAGTATTTT.

The chain employs TRBV2 and TRBJ2-5, with D maybe TRBD1 (6 bases). CDR3 size: 13 residues. The germline CDR1 and CDR2 sequences are SNHLY and FYNNEI. Trimming stripped 4 bases from V and 7 bases from J, with 13 bases between. This CDR3 reads CASSGTASGTQYF. In nucleotides, the CDR3 is TGTGCCAGCAGTGGGACAGCCAGCGGGACCCAGTACTTC.

This chain uses TRBV23-1 with TRBJ2-5; the match to TRBD2 covers 7 bases. TRBV23-1 is labeled an ORF, and its function is uncertain. V was pared by 0 bases and J by 0 bases, with 4 bases of the junction left unmatched. The CDR3 runs to 16 residues. CDR3 protein: CASSQSGEGDQETQYF. Written as DNA, the CDR3 is TGCGCCAGCAGTCAATCGGGGGAGGGTGACCAAGAGACCCAGTACTTC.

The table lists this clone with a few counts. V gene TRBV29-1 combines with J gene TRBJ2-3; D is uncertain. Trimming pared 4 bases from V and 4 bases from J, leaving 15 bases between. The CDR3 totals 14 residues. Germline values: CDR1 SQVTM, CDR2 ANQGSEA. The CDR3 coding sequence is TGCAGCGTTGCCCCGGCCCGCATTGCAGATACGCAGTATTTT. It codes for CSVAPARIADTQYF.

This clone was seen a few times. This rearrangement joins TRBV10-3 to TRBJ2-7; the match to TRBD1 covers 7 bases. There are 12 residues in the CDR3. With 0 bases clipped from V and 10 bases from J, the junction kept 3 bases outside the gene matches. The germline V gene has CDR1 ENHRY and CDR2 SYGVKD. The chain's CDR3 is CAISESRDSQYF. The CDR3 nucleotides read TGTGCCATCAGTGAGTCGAGGGACAGTCAGTACTTC.

This chain joins TRBV12-5 and TRBJ2-1; 9 bases are shared with TRBD1. V was clipped by 0 bases and J by 7 bases; unmatched bases: 4. CDR1 and CDR2 from the germline V gene are LGHNT and FRNRAP. This CDR3 has 15 amino acids. The CDR3 loop reads CASGLVGQGLNEQFF. The CDR3 bases are TGTGCTAGTGGTTTGGTGGGACAGGGATTGAATGAGCAGTTCTTC.

The chain links TRBV30 to TRBJ2-7; D remains ambiguous. The CDR3 covers 12 residues. Germline assignment: CDR1 GTSNPN and CDR2 SVGIG (reference sequence). V lost 4 bases and J lost 9, with 16 bases in between. The CDR3 protein is CAWTKPPKGQYF. The CDR3 region has the DNA TGTGCCTGGACCAAGCCCCCCAAGGGGCAGTACTTC.

The CDR3 region has the DNA TGTGCCTGGAGGGGACCAGGGGGCCCCAATCAGCCCCAGCATTTT. This codes for CAWRGPGGPNQPQHF. The chain is built from TRBV30 and TRBJ1-5; 8 bases fit TRBD1. The CDR3 length is 15 residues. V lost 3 bases to trimming and J lost 3 bases; unmatched junction nucleotides: 7. The germline V gene encodes CDR1 GTSNPN and CDR2 SVGIG (reference sequence). Full variable domain (missing parts from reference TRBV30 and TRBJ1-5): SQTIHQWPATLVQPVGSPLSLECTVEGTSNPNLYWYRQAAGRGLQLLFYSVGIGQISSEVPQNLSASRPQDRQFILSSKKLLLSDSGFYLCAWRGPGGPNQPQHFGDGTRLSIL.

This chain links TRBV29-1 with TRBJ1-2; TRBD1 matches 10 bases. The CDR3 has 15 residues. Germline trimming cut 4 bases from V and 1 base from J; bases unmatched to any gene: 6. The germline V gene has CDR1 SQVTM and CDR2 ANQGSEA. In DNA form, the CDR3 reads TGCAGCGTTGGAGAAAGGGACAGGGGTAACTATGGCTACACCTTC. Protein product: CSVGERDRGNYGYTF.

The chain combines TRBV5-1 with TRBJ2-7, with a tentative D call TRBD1 (6 bases). V lost 4 bases and J 5 bases, leaving 19 bases between the germline ends. CDR1 is SGHRS and CDR2 is YFSETQ in the germline V gene. The CDR3 contains 15 residues. The DNA for the CDR3 is TGCGCCAGCAGCCGAGAACAGGGATTCAGACACGAGCAGTACTTC. Residues: CASSREQGFRHEQYF.

In this sample, this clone turned up a few times. The V gene is TRBV15, the J gene TRBJ1-6; D is undetermined. The germline V gene has CDR1 LNHNV and CDR2 YYDKDF (reference sequence). V lost 0 bases and J lost 10, with 10 bases in between. This CDR3 is 14 amino acids long. The CDR3 region is CATSREVSASPLHF. The CDR3 nucleotides read TGTGCCACCAGCAGAGAAGTCAGTGCCTCACCCCTCCACTTT.

This clone has just a few counts. The chain links TRBV11-2 to TRBJ2-7; 7 bases align to TRBD2. V shed 3 bases and J 1 base; nucleotides not matched to a gene: 0. This CDR3 is 13 amino acids long. Germline V gene sequence: CDR1 SGHAT, CDR2 FQNNGV. The CDR3 here is CASSFSGSYEQYF. In DNA form, the CDR3 reads TGTGCCAGCAGCTTTAGCGGGTCCTACGAGCAGTACTTC.

Details on this clone: A read error may account for a junction end that differs from germline. The chain combines TRBV11-2 with TRBJ2-1; 10 bases agree with TRBD1. Germline CDR1 and CDR2: SGHAT and FQNNGV. The CDR3 totals 13 residues. CDR3 DNA sequence: TGTGCCAGCAGCCTTACCGGGACAGGGGAATGCGTCTTC. It encodes CASSLTGTGECVF. The entire variable domain, with the rest obtained from reference TRBV11-2 and TRBJ2-1, is as follows: EAGVAQSPRYKIIEKRQSVAFWCNPISGHATLYWYQQILGQGPKLLIQFQNNGVVDDSQLPKDRFSAERLKGVDSTLKIQPAKLEDSAVYLCASSLTGTGECVFGPGTRLTVL.

The chain uses TRBV7-2 and TRBJ2-7; possibly TRBD1 for D (6 bases). The CDR3 is 13 amino acids. Germline V gene data show CDR1 as SGHTA and CDR2 as FQGNSA. Trimming shortened V by 10 bases and J by 6 bases, and 19 bases separated the two germline ends. CDR3 amino acids: CATAQGSFSEQYF. CDR3 sequence (DNA): TGTGCCACGGCACAGGGAAGTTTCTCCGAGCAGTACTTC.